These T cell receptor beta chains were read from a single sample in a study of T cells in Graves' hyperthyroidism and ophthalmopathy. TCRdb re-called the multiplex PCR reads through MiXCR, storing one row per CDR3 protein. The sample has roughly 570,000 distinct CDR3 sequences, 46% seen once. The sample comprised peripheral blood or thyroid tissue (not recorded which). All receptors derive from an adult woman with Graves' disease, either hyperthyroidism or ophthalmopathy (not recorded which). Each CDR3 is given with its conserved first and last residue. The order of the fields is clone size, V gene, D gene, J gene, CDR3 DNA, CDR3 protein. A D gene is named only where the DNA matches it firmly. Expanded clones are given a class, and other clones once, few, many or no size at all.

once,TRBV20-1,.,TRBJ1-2,TGCAGTGCTATACCAAGGGGGTATGGCTACACCTTC,CSAIPRGYGYTF
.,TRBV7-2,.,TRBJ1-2,TGTGCCAGCAGCTTAGCCGGGGGGGTAAATATTGGCGGCTACACCTTC,CASSLAGGVNIGGYTF
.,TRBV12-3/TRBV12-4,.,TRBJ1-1,TGTGCCAGCAGTTTAAGGGGACCCCGAGTTTTCTTT,CASSLRGPRVFF
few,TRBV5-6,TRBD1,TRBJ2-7,TGTGCCAGCAGCCCGACTGACAGGGCCCGCGAGCAGTACTTC,CASSPTDRAREQYF
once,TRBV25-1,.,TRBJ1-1,TGTGCCAGCAGTGCTAGAGACAGCGCCAGGCTCTCGGACACTGAAGCTTTCTTT,CASSARDSARLSDTEAFF
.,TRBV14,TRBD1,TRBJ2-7,TGTGCCAGCAGCCGCGACAGGGGGTGGGAGCAGTACTTC,CASSRDRGWEQYF
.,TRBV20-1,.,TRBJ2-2,TGCAGTGCTAGAGAAGGGCGGAGAGGGGAGCTGTTTTTT,CSAREGRRGELFF
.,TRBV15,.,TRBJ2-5,TGTGCCACCAGCAGCATGGACTATGAGGGAGTGGAGACCCAGTACTTC,CATSSMDYEGVETQYF
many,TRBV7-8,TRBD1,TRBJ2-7,TGTGCCAGCATGACAGGGGGCGCGAGGGGATACGAGCAGTACTTC,CASMTGGARGYEQYF
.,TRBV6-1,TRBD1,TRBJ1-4,TGTGCCATCAGTGAAGGGGACAGTGAAAAACTGTTCTTT,CAISEGDSEKLFF
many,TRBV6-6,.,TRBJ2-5,TGTGCCAGCAGCTCTATTTTGGTCCCGGATGAAAGGACCCAGTACTTC,CASSSILVPDERTQYF
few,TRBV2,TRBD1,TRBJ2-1,TGTGCCAGCACTGGACAGGTTTACAATGAGCAGTTCTTC,CASTGQVYNEQFF
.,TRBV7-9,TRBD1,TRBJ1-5,TGTGCCAGCATCCCCGGGACAGGGAGGTGGGATCAGCCCCAGCATTTT,CASIPGTGRWDQPQHF
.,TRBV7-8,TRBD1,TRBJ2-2,TGTGCCAGCAGCTCCGTGGGACAGGGGTACACCGGGGAGCTGTTTTTT,CASSSVGQGYTGELFF
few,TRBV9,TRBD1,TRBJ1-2,TGTGCCAGCAGCGCCCCCGGGACAGGGGATGGCTACACCTTC,CASSAPGTGDGYTF
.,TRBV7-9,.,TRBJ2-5,TGTGCCAGCAGCAGGGGGGAGGACAATCAGCCCCAGTACTTC,CASSRGEDNQPQYF
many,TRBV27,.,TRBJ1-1,TGTGCCAGCAGTTTATCGGCGTGGACTGAAGCTTTCTTT,CASSLSAWTEAFF
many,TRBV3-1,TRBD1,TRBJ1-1,TGTGCCAGCAGCCAGCGACAGGGATCATCGGAAGCTTTCTTT,CASSQRQGSSEAFF
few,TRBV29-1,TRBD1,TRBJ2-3,TGCAGCGTGACAGGGGAAAGGACAGATACGCAGTATTTT,CSVTGERTDTQYF
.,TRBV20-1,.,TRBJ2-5,TGCAGTGCTAGAGATGGGTGGTGGGGAGAGACCCAGTACTTC,CSARDGWWGETQYF
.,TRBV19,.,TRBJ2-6,TGTGCCAGTAGTTGGGAAAGGGAAAGGGACACTGAAGCTTTC,CASSWERERDTEAF
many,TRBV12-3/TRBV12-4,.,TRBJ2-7,TGTGCCAGCACCCACAGCGGAAGATTCTACGAGCAGTACTTC,CASTHSGRFYEQYF
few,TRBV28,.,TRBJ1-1,TGTGCCAGCAGTTTGACGGGGCTACCCAGAAAATCTTTCTTT,CASSLTGLPRKSFF
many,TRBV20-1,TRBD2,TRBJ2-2,TGCAGTGCTAGATCCTCGAAGCGGGGGAACACCGGGGAGCTGTTTTTT,CSARSSKRGNTGELFF
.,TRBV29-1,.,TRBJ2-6,TGCAGCGCACAGATCCCTGGGGCCAACGTCCTGACTTTC,CSAQIPGANVLTF